This T cell receptor beta chain was found in a study of OX40 agonist ivuxolimab in advanced cancers. Study context: Patients received ivuxolimab, an agonistic anti-OX40 (CD134) antibody.

Study-wide points: At doses 0.1 to 3.0 mg/kg, CD4+ and CD8+ clones expanded.

In germline, CDR1 is MNHEY, CDR2 SVGAGI. The CDR3 extends over 13 amino acids. The V end lost 2 bases, the J end lost 6 bases, and 8 bases lay between the germline ends. As concerns this clone: What it binds is not known.

If patients had autoimmune disease history or systemic immunosuppression, they were excluded. Data came from immunoSEQ multiplex PCR; TCRdb stores just in-frame clones and leaves some out. The table includes some 41,000 clones, roughly 89% detected once. The specimen comprised CD4+ or CD8+ T cells sorted from blood, sampled in a trial of the OX40 agonist ivuxolimab. This receptor was obtained from an adult with an advanced solid tumor such as melanoma, head and neck, liver or kidney cancer. The rearrangement joins TRBV6-5 to TRBJ1-5, with D unresolved. CDR3 in DNA: TGTGCCAGCAGTTACCTTAGCGGTCAGCCCCAGCATTTT. Amino acids: CASSYLSGQPQHF.